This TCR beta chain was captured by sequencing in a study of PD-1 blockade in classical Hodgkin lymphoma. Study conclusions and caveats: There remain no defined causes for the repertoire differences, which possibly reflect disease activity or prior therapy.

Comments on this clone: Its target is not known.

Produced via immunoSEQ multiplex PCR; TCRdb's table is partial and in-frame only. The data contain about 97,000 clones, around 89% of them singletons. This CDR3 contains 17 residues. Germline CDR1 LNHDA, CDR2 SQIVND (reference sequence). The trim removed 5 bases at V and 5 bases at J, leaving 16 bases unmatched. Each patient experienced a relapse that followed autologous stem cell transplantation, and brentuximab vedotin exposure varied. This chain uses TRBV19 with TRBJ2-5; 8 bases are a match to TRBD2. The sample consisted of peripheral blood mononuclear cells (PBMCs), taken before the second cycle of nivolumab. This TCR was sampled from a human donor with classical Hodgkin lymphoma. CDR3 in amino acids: CASSARTSQKFGETQYF. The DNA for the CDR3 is TGTGCCAGTAGTGCCCGGACTAGCCAAAAGTTCGGGGAGACCCAGTACTTC.